The clone carrying this TCR beta chain showed up just once. In the source study's methods: Amplification with reference gene primers provided the estimates of nucleated cell counts. Profiling relied on immunoSEQ multiplex PCR, and the TCRdb table lists in-frame clones only, not all of them. From that table come the V and J calls and clone size; the DNA was used to work out D and trimming. Of over 100,000 clones listed, roughly 87% are singletons. CDR3 length equals 16 residues. Germline values: CDR1 MDHEN, CDR2 SYDVKM. Trimming cost V 2 bases and J 0 bases, with 11 bases left between them. The data belong to a study of blood T cell repertoires in COVID-19. The overall study: Sources were T cells, B-cell-depleted T cells, or PBMCs; the material itself was cDNA or gDNA.

The Seattle site enrolled patients during active infection and followed them longitudinally. The clonotype originates from a woman aged 50 to 60 with COVID-19, enrolled during active disease. The gene calls are TRBV28 and TRBJ1-5, with a weak D call TRBD1 (5 bases). What was sequenced was peripheral blood. The CDR3 spells CASSLDQGGSNQPQHF. CDR3 sequence (DNA): TGTGCCAGCAGTTTAGATCAGGGTGGTAGCAATCAGCCCCAGCATTTT.